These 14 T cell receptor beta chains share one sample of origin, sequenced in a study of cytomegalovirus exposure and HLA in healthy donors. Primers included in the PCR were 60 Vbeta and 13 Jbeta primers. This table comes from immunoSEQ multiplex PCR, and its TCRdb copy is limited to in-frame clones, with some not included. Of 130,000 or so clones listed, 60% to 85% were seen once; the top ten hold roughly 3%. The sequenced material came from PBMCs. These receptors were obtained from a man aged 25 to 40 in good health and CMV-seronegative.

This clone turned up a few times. The CDR3 DNA sequence: TGTGCCAGCAGTTCCAGGGGGCGTGAGCAGTTCTTC. Its protein is CASSSRGREQFF. The chain couples TRBV28 to TRBJ2-1; 8 nucleotides align to TRBD1. The CDR3 contains 12 residues. V lost 4 bases and J lost 9; bases outside the gene matches: 2. The germline gives CDR1 MDHEN, CDR2 SYDVKM.

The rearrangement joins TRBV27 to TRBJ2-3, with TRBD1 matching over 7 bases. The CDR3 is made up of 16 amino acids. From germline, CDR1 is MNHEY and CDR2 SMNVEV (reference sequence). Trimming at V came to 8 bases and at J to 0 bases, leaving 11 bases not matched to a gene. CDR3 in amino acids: CASSPSTGDSTDTQYF. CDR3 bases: TGTGCCAGCTCTCCCTCAACAGGGGATAGCACAGATACGCAGTATTTT.

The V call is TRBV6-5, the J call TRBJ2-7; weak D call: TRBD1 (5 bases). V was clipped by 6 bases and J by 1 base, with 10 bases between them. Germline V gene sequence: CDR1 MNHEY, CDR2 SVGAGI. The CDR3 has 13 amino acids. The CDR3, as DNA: TGTGCCAGCAGCCCTACAGGTTCCTACGAGCAGTACTTC. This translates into CASSPTGSYEQYF.

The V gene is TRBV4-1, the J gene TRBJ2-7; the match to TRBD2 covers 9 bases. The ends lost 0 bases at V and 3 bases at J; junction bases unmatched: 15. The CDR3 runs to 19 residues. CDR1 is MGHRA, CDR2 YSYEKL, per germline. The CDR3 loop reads CASSQDKGAASGNYYEQYF. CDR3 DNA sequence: TGCGCCAGCAGCCAAGATAAGGGAGCCGCTAGCGGGAACTACTACGAGCAGTACTTC.

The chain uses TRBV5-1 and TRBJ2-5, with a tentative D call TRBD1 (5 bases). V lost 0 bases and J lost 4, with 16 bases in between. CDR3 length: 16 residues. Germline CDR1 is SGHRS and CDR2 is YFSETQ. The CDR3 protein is CASSLEGDWTRETQYF. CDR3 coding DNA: TGCGCCAGCAGCTTGGAAGGCGATTGGACACGAGAGACCCAGTACTTC.

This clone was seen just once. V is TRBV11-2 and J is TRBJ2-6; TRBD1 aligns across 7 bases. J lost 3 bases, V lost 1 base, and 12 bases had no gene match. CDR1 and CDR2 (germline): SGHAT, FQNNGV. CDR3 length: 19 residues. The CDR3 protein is CASSLGQGIGSGGANVLTF. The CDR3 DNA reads TGTGCCAGCAGCTTAGGACAGGGCATAGGATCGGGTGGGGCCAACGTCCTGACTTTC.

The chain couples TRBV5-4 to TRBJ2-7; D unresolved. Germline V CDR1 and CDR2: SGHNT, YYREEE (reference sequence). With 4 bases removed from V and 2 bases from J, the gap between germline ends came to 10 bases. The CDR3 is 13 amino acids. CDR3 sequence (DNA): TGTGCCAGCAGCCCTCTAGGAACCTACGAGCAGTACTTC. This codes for CASSPLGTYEQYF. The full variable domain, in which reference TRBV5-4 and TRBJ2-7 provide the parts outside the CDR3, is ETGVTQSPTHLIKTRGQQVTLRCSSQSGHNTVSWYQQALGQGPQFIFQYYREEENGRGNFPPRFSGLQFPNYSSELNVNALELDDSALYLCASSPLGTYEQYFGPGTRLTVT.

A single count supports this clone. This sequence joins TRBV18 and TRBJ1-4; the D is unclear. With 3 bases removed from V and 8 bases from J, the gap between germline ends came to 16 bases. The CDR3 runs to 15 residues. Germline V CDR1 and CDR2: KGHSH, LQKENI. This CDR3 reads CASSPGATAKEKLFF. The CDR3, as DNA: TGTGCCAGCTCACCGGGAGCCACAGCGAAGGAAAAACTGTTTTTT.

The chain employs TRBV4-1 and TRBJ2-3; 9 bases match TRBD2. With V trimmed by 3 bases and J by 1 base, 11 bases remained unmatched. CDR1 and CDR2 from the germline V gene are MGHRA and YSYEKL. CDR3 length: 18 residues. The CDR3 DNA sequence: TGCGCCAGCAGCCATCGTAGAGCGGGAGGCCCAGGCACAGATACGCAGTATTTT. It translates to CASSHRRAGGPGTDTQYF.

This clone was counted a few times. CDR3 sequence reads: CASSLQGLREKLFF. For the CDR3, the DNA is TGTGCCAGCAGCTTACAGGGTCTAAGAGAAAAACTGTTTTTT. The chain couples TRBV13 to TRBJ1-4, with D perhaps matching TRBD1 (5 bases). Germline loops: CDR1 PRHDT, CDR2 FYEKMQ (reference sequence). The germline V and J ends were trimmed by 2 bases and 8 bases, with 12 bases remaining between them. The CDR3 covers 14 residues.

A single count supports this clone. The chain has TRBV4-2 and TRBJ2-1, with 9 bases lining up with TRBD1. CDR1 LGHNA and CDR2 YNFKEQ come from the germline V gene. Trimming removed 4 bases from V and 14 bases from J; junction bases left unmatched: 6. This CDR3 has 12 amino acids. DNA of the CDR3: TGTGCCAGCAGCCTATCAGGACAGGGGAAGTTCTTC. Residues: CASSLSGQGKFF.

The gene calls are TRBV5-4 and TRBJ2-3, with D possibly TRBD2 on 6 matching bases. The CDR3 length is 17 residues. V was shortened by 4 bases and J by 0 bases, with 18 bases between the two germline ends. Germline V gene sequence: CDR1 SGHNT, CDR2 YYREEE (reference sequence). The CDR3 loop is CASSRDILAFSTDTQYF. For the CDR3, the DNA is TGTGCCAGCAGCAGAGACATCCTAGCGTTTAGCACAGATACGCAGTATTTT.

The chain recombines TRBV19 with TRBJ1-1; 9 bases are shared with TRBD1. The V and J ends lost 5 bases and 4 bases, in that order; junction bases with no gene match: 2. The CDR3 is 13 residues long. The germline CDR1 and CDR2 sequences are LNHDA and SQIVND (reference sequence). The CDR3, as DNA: TGTGCCAGTAGTCAACAGGGGGCCACTGAAGCTTTCTTT. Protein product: CASSQQGATEAFF.

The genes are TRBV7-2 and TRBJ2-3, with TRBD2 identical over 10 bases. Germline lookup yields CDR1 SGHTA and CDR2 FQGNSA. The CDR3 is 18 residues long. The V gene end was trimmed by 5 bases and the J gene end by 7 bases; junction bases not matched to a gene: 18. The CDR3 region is CASSPGVAGGPFSHTQYF. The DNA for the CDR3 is TGTGCCAGCAGCCCGGGTGTAGCGGGGGGCCCGTTCTCGCATACGCAGTATTTT.